The sequence of this T cell receptor (beta chain) was determined in a study of blood T cell repertoires in COVID-19. Study as a whole: COVID-19 samples, acute and convalescent, were from the United States, Italy and Spain. Sources were T cells, B-cell-depleted T cells, or PBMCs; the material itself was cDNA or gDNA.

Measured with immunoSEQ multiplex PCR; TCRdb has only the in-frame clones, and not every one. The sample lists about 30,000 clones, roughly 85% seen once, with roughly 8.7% in the top ten. The junction had 6 bases not matched to a gene; V was cut back by 6 bases and J by 10 bases. This CDR3 region has 14 residues. Looked up from germline, CDR1 is LNHDA and CDR2 is SQIVND (reference sequence). Material: peripheral blood. The clonotype comes from an elderly man with active COVID-19. This rearrangement joins TRBV19 to TRBJ2-1; 13 nucleotides match TRBD2. CDR3 DNA: TGTGCCAGTAGCACTAGCGGGGGGGCGGGCGAGCAGTTCTTC. Its translation: CASSTSGGAGEQFF.